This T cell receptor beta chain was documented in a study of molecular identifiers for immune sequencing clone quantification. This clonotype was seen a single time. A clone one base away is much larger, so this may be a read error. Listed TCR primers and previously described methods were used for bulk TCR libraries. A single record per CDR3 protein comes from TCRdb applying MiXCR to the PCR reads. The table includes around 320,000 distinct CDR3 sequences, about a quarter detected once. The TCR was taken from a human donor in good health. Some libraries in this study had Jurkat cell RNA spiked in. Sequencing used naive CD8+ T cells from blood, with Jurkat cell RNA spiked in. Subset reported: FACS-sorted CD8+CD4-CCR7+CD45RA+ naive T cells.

Here the CDR3 reads CAGSPNPQETQYF. In DNA form, the CDR3 reads TGTGCCGGCAGCCCCAACCCCCAAGAGACCCAGTACTTC. This rearrangement joins TRBV6-5 to TRBJ2-5, with D hard to call. Germline lookup yields CDR1 MNHEY and CDR2 SVGAGI. The CDR3 has 13 amino acids.